Listed below are T cell receptor beta chains from one sample, sequenced in a study of shared T cell receptors in the human thymus. TCRdb's copy holds only in-frame clones and misses some; the assay was immunoSEQ multiplex PCR. This table holds 720,000 or so clones, 70% to 90% found once. The same data also contributed to another study, on human thymus T cells.

The source material was thymocytes. Every receptor here comes from a girl under three years old with a congenital heart defect. CDR3s include the opening cysteine and the closing phenylalanine or tryptophan. D genes are given only for firm matches. Not all rows give a size; the values are once, few, many and, for expanded clones, a class.

j_gene: TRBJ2-7; v_gene: TRBV5-6; abundance: .; d_gene: TRBD1; CDR3nt: TGTGCCAGCAGCTTGATTTCCGGGACAGGGTTTGGGGAGAAATACGAGCAGTACTTC; CDR3aa: CASSLISGTGFGEKYEQYF
j_gene: TRBJ1-6; v_gene: TRBV10-3; abundance: .; d_gene: TRBD1; CDR3nt: TGTGCCATCAGTGAGTGGTCCAGGGGGTATTCACCCCTCCACTTT; CDR3aa: CAISEWSRGYSPLHF
j_gene: TRBJ1-2; v_gene: TRBV7-8; abundance: .; d_gene: .; CDR3nt: TGTGCCAGCAGCCCCCGGACGACAGCTTCCCGGGACTATGGCTACACCTTC; CDR3aa: CASSPRTTASRDYGYTF
j_gene: TRBJ2-5; v_gene: TRBV4-3; abundance: .; d_gene: TRBD2; CDR3nt: TGCGCCAGCAGCCGCCTTCTAGCGGGGGGCCCCCAATACCAAGAGACCCAGTACTTC; CDR3aa: CASSRLLAGGPQYQETQYF
j_gene: TRBJ1-5; v_gene: TRBV15; abundance: .; d_gene: .; CDR3nt: TGTGCCGTATCTGAGGCCGAGTCCAATAATCAGCCCCAGCATTTT; CDR3aa: CAVSEAESNNQPQHF
j_gene: TRBJ1-2; v_gene: TRBV9; abundance: few; d_gene: TRBD1; CDR3nt: TGTGCCAGCAGCACCCGGGAACAGGGGTCTGGCTACACCTTC; CDR3aa: CASSTREQGSGYTF
j_gene: TRBJ2-7; v_gene: TRBV5-4; abundance: .; d_gene: .; CDR3nt: TGTGCCAGCAGAGTTTTTTCACCCCCGGGACTTTCTACCGAGCAGTACTTC; CDR3aa: CASRVFSPPGLSTEQYF
j_gene: TRBJ1-2; v_gene: TRBV27; abundance: .; d_gene: TRBD1; CDR3nt: TGTGCCAGCCGTGGGCAGGACAGGGAGATCTATGGCTACACCTTC; CDR3aa: CASRGQDREIYGYTF
j_gene: TRBJ2-2; v_gene: TRBV5-1; abundance: few; d_gene: TRBD1; CDR3nt: TGCGCCAGCAGCCCCAAAAGAACAGGGGAAAACACCGGGGAGCTGTTTTTT; CDR3aa: CASSPKRTGENTGELFF
j_gene: TRBJ1-5; v_gene: TRBV15; abundance: .; d_gene: .; CDR3nt: TGTGCCACCAGCAGAAATGCGGCCCCGTTACAGCCCCAGCATTTT; CDR3aa: CATSRNAAPLQPQHF
j_gene: TRBJ1-6; v_gene: TRBV28; abundance: .; d_gene: .; CDR3nt: TGTGCCAGCAAACGATTCAGCCGCCTGACACTTCTCCACTTT; CDR3aa: CASKRFSRLTLLHF
j_gene: TRBJ1-2; v_gene: TRBV27; abundance: .; d_gene: .; CDR3nt: TGTGCCAGCAGTTTCCTTCCGGGGAAGGGTGGCTACACCTTC; CDR3aa: CASSFLPGKGGYTF
j_gene: TRBJ1-4; v_gene: TRBV7-9; abundance: .; d_gene: .; CDR3nt: TGTGCCAGCAGCTTTTTTGACAAAAGGGGGGAAAAACTGTTTTTT; CDR3aa: CASSFFDKRGEKLFF
j_gene: TRBJ1-5; v_gene: TRBV19; abundance: .; d_gene: .; CDR3nt: TGTGCCAGTAGTAGCGAAAACAGGGTCCCGCAGCCCCAGCATTTT; CDR3aa: CASSSENRVPQPQHF
j_gene: TRBJ1-1; v_gene: TRBV13; abundance: .; d_gene: .; CDR3nt: TGTGCCAGCAGCTTAGGCGAACAGGCGAGGACTGAAGCTTTCTTT; CDR3aa: CASSLGEQARTEAFF
j_gene: TRBJ2-1; v_gene: TRBV6-6; abundance: .; d_gene: TRBD2; CDR3nt: TGTGCCAGCAGTACTGAAGCGGGGGGGCCGCTCGGGTTCTTC; CDR3aa: CASSTEAGGPLGFF
j_gene: TRBJ2-2; v_gene: TRBV25-1; abundance: .; d_gene: .; CDR3nt: TGTGCCAGCGGCCCGGGGTTGGGAAGAACCGGGGAGCTGTTTTTT; CDR3aa: CASGPGLGRTGELFF
j_gene: TRBJ2-7; v_gene: TRBV5-6; abundance: .; d_gene: TRBD1; CDR3nt: TGTGCCAGCAGCTGGACCCTCCCCGGGACAGCCTCCTACGAGCAGTACTTC; CDR3aa: CASSWTLPGTASYEQYF
j_gene: TRBJ1-4; v_gene: TRBV7-6; abundance: .; d_gene: .; CDR3nt: TGTGCCAGCAGCTCCGAACAAAACCTTAATGAAAAACTGTTTTTT; CDR3aa: CASSSEQNLNEKLFF
j_gene: TRBJ2-7; v_gene: TRBV4-1; abundance: .; d_gene: TRBD2; CDR3nt: TGCGCCAGCAGCCAAGATCGAGAAGCGGGGGGAAACCTCTCCTACGAGCAGTACTTC; CDR3aa: CASSQDREAGGNLSYEQYF
j_gene: TRBJ1-4; v_gene: TRBV5-1; abundance: .; d_gene: .; CDR3nt: TGCGCCAGCAGCCCGGGTTCCGGGGAAAAACTGTTTTTT; CDR3aa: CASSPGSGEKLFF
j_gene: TRBJ2-3; v_gene: TRBV9; abundance: once; d_gene: .; CDR3nt: TGTGCCAGCAGCGGAAACAGGGGAGGAGATACGCAGTATTTT; CDR3aa: CASSGNRGGDTQYF
j_gene: TRBJ2-5; v_gene: TRBV19; abundance: .; d_gene: TRBD1; CDR3nt: TGTGCCAGTAGTATCCGGACAGGGTACGCCCAGACCCAGTACTTC; CDR3aa: CASSIRTGYAQTQYF
j_gene: TRBJ2-7; v_gene: TRBV5-5; abundance: once; d_gene: TRBD1; CDR3nt: TGTGCCAGCAGCTTTCAGACAGGGGCCGAGCAGTACTTC; CDR3aa: CASSFQTGAEQYF
j_gene: TRBJ1-2; v_gene: TRBV4-3; abundance: .; d_gene: .; CDR3nt: TGCGCCAGCAGGCTCGGACGGGAGAACTCCTATGGCTACACCTTC; CDR3aa: CASRLGRENSYGYTF
j_gene: TRBJ1-1; v_gene: TRBV7-2; abundance: few; d_gene: .; CDR3nt: TGTGCCAGCAGCTCAACTAGGCCGGCCCAAGGGAACACTGAAGCTTTCTTT; CDR3aa: CASSSTRPAQGNTEAFF
j_gene: TRBJ2-5; v_gene: TRBV11-2; abundance: .; d_gene: .; CDR3nt: TGTGCCAGCAGCATGGGGGGTACGACTATAGAGGAGACCCAGTACTTC; CDR3aa: CASSMGGTTIEETQYF
j_gene: TRBJ2-3; v_gene: TRBV7-6; abundance: .; d_gene: .; CDR3nt: TGTGCCAGCAGCTTCACGAAACTTAACACAGATACGCAGTATTTT; CDR3aa: CASSFTKLNTDTQYF
j_gene: TRBJ1-4; v_gene: TRBV10-3; abundance: .; d_gene: TRBD1; CDR3nt: TGTGCCATCAGTGAGTCCGGGACAGGGTCACCAAATAATGAAAAACTGTTTTTT; CDR3aa: CAISESGTGSPNNEKLFF
j_gene: TRBJ2-3; v_gene: TRBV4-2; abundance: .; d_gene: .; CDR3nt: TGTGCCAGCAGCCAAGATAAGAGGTCCCCCCCACACACAGATACGCAGTATTTT; CDR3aa: CASSQDKRSPPHTDTQYF
j_gene: TRBJ2-7; v_gene: TRBV6-6; abundance: .; d_gene: .; CDR3nt: TGTGCCAGCAGGGCGTGGGTATGCGGTTACGAGCAGTACTTC; CDR3aa: CASRAWVCGYEQYF
j_gene: TRBJ1-1; v_gene: TRBV7-9; abundance: .; d_gene: .; CDR3nt: TGTGCCAGCAGCTACCCCGGACAGTCCGTGGGTAGGGACACTGAAGCTTTCTTT; CDR3aa: CASSYPGQSVGRDTEAFF
j_gene: TRBJ2-7; v_gene: TRBV5-1; abundance: once; d_gene: TRBD2; CDR3nt: TGCGCCAGCAGCTTGGCCGGGGGGGATACCTACGAGCAGTACTTC; CDR3aa: CASSLAGGDTYEQYF
j_gene: TRBJ1-2; v_gene: TRBV7-9; abundance: .; d_gene: TRBD1; CDR3nt: TGTGCCAGCAGCTTAGGGGGACAGGGGCATGGCTACACCTTC; CDR3aa: CASSLGGQGHGYTF